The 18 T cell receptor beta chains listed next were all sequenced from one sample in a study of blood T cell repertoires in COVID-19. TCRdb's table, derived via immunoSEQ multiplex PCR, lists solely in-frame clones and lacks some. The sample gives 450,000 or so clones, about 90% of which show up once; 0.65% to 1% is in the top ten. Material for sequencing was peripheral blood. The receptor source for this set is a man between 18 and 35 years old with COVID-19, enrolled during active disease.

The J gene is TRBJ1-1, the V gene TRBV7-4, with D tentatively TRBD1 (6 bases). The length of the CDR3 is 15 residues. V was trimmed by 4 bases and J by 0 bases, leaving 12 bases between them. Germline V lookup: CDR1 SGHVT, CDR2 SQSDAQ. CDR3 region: CASSCAGEMNTEAFF. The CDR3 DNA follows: TGTGCCAGCAGCTGCGCAGGGGAAATGAACACTGAAGCTTTCTTT.

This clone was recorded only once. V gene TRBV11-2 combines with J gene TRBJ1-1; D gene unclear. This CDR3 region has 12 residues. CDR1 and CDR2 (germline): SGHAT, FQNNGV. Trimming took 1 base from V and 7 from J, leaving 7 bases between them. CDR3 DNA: TGTGCCAGCAGCTTAGGTGGCAATGAAGCTTTCTTT. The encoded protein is CASSLGGNEAFF.

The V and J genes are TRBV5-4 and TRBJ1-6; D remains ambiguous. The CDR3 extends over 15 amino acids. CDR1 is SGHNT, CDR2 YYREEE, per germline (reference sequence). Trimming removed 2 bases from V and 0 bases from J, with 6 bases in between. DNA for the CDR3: TGTGCCAGCAGCTTCACAGACTCCTATAATTCACCCCTCCACTTT. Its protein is CASSFTDSYNSPLHF.

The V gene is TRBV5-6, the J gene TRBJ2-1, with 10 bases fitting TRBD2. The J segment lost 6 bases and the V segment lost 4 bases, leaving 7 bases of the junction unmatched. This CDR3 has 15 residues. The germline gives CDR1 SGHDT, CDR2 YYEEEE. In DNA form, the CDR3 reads TGTGCCAGCAGCGAGAGCGGGGGGGCCGTCAATGAGCAGTTCTTC. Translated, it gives CASSESGGAVNEQFF.

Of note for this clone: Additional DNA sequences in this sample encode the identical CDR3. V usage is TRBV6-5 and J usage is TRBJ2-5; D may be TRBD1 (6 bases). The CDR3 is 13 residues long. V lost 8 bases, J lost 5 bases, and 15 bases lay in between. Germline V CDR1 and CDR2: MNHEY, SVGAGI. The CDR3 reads CASRRGQGETQYF. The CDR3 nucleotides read TGTGCCAGCCGCAGGGGCCAGGGGGAGACCCAGTACTTC.

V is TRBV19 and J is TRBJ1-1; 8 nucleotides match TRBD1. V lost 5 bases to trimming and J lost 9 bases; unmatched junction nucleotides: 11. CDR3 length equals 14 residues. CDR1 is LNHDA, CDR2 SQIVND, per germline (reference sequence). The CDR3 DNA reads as TGTGCCAGTAGTCCTACGGGACAGGTTGGACAAGCTTTCTTT. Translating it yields CASSPTGQVGQAFF.

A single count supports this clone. As DNA, the CDR3 is TGTGCCTGGAGTAGGACAGGCTCAGGGGATGAGCAGTTCTTC. This codes for CAWSRTGSGDEQFF. V usage is TRBV30 and J usage is TRBJ2-1, with 7 bases that match TRBD1. Germline trimming cut 2 bases from V and 8 bases from J; bases unmatched to any gene: 9. CDR1 and CDR2 from the germline V gene are GTSNPN and SVGIG (reference sequence). The CDR3 has 14 residues. Using reference TRBV30 and TRBJ2-1 for the parts outside the CDR3, the full variable domain is SQTIHQWPATLVQPVGSPLSLECTVEGTSNPNLYWYRQAAGRGLQLLFYSVGIGQISSEVPQNLSASRPQDRQFILSSKKLLLSDSGFYLCAWSRTGSGDEQFFGPGTRLTVL.

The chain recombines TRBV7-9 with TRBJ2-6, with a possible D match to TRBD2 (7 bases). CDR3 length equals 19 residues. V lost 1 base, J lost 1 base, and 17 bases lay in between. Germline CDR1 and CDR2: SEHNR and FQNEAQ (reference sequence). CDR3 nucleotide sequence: TGTGCCAGCAGCTTAGTGGGGGGGCGCCTGCATTCTGGGGCCAACGTCCTGACTTTC. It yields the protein CASSLVGGRLHSGANVLTF.

Here the CDR3 reads CASSRGGSTDTQYF. The DNA of the CDR3 is TGCGCCAGCAGCCGCGGGGGGAGCACAGATACGCAGTATTTT. This chain joins TRBV10-1 and TRBJ2-3, with 8 positions matching TRBD2. The CDR3 covers 14 residues. From germline, CDR1 is WNHNN and CDR2 SYGVQD (reference sequence). Trimming removed 6 bases from V and 0 bases from J; junction bases left unmatched: 2.

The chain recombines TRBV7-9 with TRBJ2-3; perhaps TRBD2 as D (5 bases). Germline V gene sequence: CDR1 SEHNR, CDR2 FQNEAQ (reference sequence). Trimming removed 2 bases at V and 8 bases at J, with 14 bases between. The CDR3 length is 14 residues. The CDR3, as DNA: TGTGCCAGCAGCTTACGAGGGATGGTTGGTACGCAGTATTTT. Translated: CASSLRGMVGTQYF.

The CDR3 here is CASSDDGTLNTEAFF. CDR3 in DNA: TGTGCCAGCAGTGACGATGGGACACTTAACACTGAAGCTTTCTTT. The rearrangement uses TRBV6-1 and TRBJ1-1; the D gene is possibly TRBD1 (6 bases). This CDR3 is 15 amino acids long. Per germline, CDR1 MNHNS and CDR2 SASEGT. The germline V and J ends were trimmed by 3 bases and 2 bases, with 13 bases remaining between them.

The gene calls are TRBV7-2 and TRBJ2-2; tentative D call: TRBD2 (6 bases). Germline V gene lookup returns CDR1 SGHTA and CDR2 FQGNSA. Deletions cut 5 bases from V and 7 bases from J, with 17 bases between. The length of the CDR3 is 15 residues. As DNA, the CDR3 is TGTGCCAGCAGCAGCCGGACTATCCGGAGCGGGGAGCTGTTTTTT. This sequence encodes CASSSRTIRSGELFF.

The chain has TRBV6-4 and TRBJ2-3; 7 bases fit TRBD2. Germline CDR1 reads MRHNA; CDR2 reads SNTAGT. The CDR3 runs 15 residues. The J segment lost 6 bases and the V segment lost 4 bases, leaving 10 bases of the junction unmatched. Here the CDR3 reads CASSVGRAKADTQYF. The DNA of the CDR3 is TGTGCCAGCAGTGTAGGGAGGGCCAAAGCGGATACGCAGTATTTT.

CDR3 DNA: TGTGCCAGCAGCGCCGCCTTGGGGCGGGGGGGCCGGACCGGGGAGCTGTTTTTT. This gives the protein CASSAALGRGGRTGELFF. The chain joins TRBV7-6 to TRBJ2-2, with 9 positions matching TRBD2. CDR1 is SGHVS, CDR2 FNYEAQ, per germline. With V trimmed by 5 bases and J by 5 bases, 15 bases remained unmatched. The CDR3 contains 18 residues. The full variable domain, in which reference TRBV7-6 and TRBJ2-2 provide the parts outside the CDR3, is GAGVSQSPRYKVTKRGQDVALRCDPISGHVSLYWYRQALGQGPEFLTYFNYEAQQDKSGLPNDRFSAERPEGSISTLTIQRTEQRDSAMYRCASSAALGRGGRTGELFFGEGSRLTVL.

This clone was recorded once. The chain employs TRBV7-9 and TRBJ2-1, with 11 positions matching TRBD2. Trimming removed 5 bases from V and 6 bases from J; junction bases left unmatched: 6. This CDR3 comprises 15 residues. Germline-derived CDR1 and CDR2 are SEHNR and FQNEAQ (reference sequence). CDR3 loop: CASSRSGRAINEQFF. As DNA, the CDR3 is TGTGCCAGCAGCCGTAGCGGGAGGGCCATCAATGAGCAGTTCTTC.

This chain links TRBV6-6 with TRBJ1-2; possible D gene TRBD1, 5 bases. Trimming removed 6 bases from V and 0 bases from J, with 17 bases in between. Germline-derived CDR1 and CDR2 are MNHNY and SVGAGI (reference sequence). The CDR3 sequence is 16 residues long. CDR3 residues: CASSPERGVTNYGYTF. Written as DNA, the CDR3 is TGTGCCAGCAGCCCAGAGCGGGGGGTAACTAACTATGGCTACACCTTC.

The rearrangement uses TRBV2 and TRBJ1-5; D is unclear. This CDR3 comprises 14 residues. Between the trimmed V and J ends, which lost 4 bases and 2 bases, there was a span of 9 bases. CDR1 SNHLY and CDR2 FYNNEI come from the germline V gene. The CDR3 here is CASSGQPGNQPQHF. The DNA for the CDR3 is TGTGCCAGCAGTGGACAACCGGGCAATCAGCCCCAGCATTTT.

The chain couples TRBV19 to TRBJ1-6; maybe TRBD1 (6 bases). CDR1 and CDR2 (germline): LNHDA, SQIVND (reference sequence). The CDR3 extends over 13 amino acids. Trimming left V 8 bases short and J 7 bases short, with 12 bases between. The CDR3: CASDDRRNSPLHF. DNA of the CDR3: TGTGCCAGTGATGACAGGAGGAATTCACCCCTCCACTTT.